Presented here are 12 T cell receptor beta chains from one specimen sequenced in a study of T cell responses to AZD1222 COVID-19 vaccine. Generated by immunoSEQ multiplex PCR, the TCRdb table keeps only in-frame clones and is missing some. The sample has about 76,000 clones, approximately 90% seen once. The material sequenced was peripheral blood, taken on day 0 of AZD1222 vaccination. These receptors came from an adult in good health.

Judged by abundance, this clone is medium-sized. The V call is TRBV14, the J call TRBJ1-1; 9 bases line up with TRBD1. CDR1 is SGHDN, CDR2 FVKESK, per germline. The CDR3 covers 12 residues. V lost 4 bases, J lost 10 bases, and 4 bases stayed unmatched. The CDR3 region is CASSPQGAGAFF. DNA for the CDR3: TGTGCCAGCAGCCCACAGGGGGCAGGAGCTTTCTTT.

This clone was picked up one time. This chain uses TRBV5-4 with TRBJ2-5; TRBD1 might be the D (6 bases). The ends were cut back, 5 bases at V and 3 bases at J, with 14 bases in the middle. This CDR3 spans 14 amino acids. From germline, CDR1 is SGHNT and CDR2 YYREEE (reference sequence). CDR3 region: CASSEKGVEETQYF. The CDR3 region has the DNA TGTGCCAGCAGTGAAAAGGGGGTGGAAGAGACCCAGTACTTC.

The CDR3 spells CAISESTSGIGDEQFF. The CDR3 coding sequence is TGTGCCATCAGTGAGTCCACTAGCGGGATCGGCGATGAGCAGTTCTTC. The rearrangement links TRBV10-3 to TRBJ2-1, with 10 bases matching TRBD2. Germline V gives CDR1 ENHRY, CDR2 SYGVKD. V dropped 0 bases and J dropped 8; count of bases not matched to a gene: 7. This CDR3 is 16 amino acids long.

The CDR3 DNA reads as TGTGCCAGTAGTATGATTTGGGAGCACCTCTCTGGAAACACCATATATTTT. It encodes CASSMIWEHLSGNTIYF. The V and J genes are TRBV19 and TRBJ1-3, with D unclear. With 3 bases removed from V and 0 bases from J, the gap between germline ends came to 15 bases. Germline CDR1 LNHDA, CDR2 SQIVND (reference sequence). This CDR3 spans 17 amino acids.

This clone has just a few counts. The genes are TRBV6-4 and TRBJ2-1, with D perhaps matching TRBD2 (5 bases). Germline V CDR1 and CDR2: MRHNA, SNTAGT. The length of the CDR3 is 15 residues. The V gene lost 6 bases and the J gene lost 5 bases, with 17 bases spanning the gap. The CDR3 DNA follows: TGTGCCAGCAGCCCTCTGACTTCGGGAAACAATGAGCAGTTCTTC. Protein sequence: CASSPLTSGNNEQFF.

The gene calls are TRBV19 and TRBJ2-1, with 10 positions matching TRBD2. Germline assignment: CDR1 LNHDA and CDR2 SQIVND (reference sequence). CDR3 size: 16 residues. The V segment lost 4 bases and the J segment 7 bases; nucleotides outside the gene matches: 10. The CDR3 coding sequence is TGTGCCAGTAGTACTGGGCGAAGCGGGGGGGCTAATGAGCAGTTCTTC. It is translated as CASSTGRSGGANEQFF.

V is TRBV5-3 and J is TRBJ2-7, with a possible D match to TRBD1 (6 bases). TRBV5-3 is an ORF, with its function uncertain. Trimming took off 6 bases at V and 6 bases at J, with 19 bases between the two ends. The CDR3 runs 14 residues. The DNA for the CDR3 is TGTGCCAGAACTGGGGGACAAAAGGTCCTCGAGCAGTACTTC. It encodes CARTGGQKVLEQYF.

V is TRBV28 and J is TRBJ2-7; 11 nucleotides agree with TRBD2. V lost 4 bases, J lost 5 bases, and 7 bases stayed unmatched. This CDR3 has 15 residues. Germline V gene data show CDR1 as MDHEN and CDR2 as SYDVKM. The CDR3 bases are TGTGCCAGCAGTTCCGGGACTAGCGGACTTGACGAGCAGTACGTC. Its translation is CASSSGTSGLDEQYV.

This rearrangement joins TRBV15 to TRBJ2-5, with 8 bases lining up with TRBD2. Looked up from germline, CDR1 is LNHNV and CDR2 is YYDKDF (reference sequence). J gave up 2 bases and V 1 base, and 3 bases lay outside the gene matches. The CDR3 runs to 15 residues. CDR3 coding DNA: TGTGCCACCAGCAGAGCGGCGGGGGGACAAGAGACCCAGTACTTC. Amino acid sequence: CATSRAAGGQETQYF.

This rearrangement joins TRBV4-1 to TRBJ2-3; D possibly uses TRBD1 or TRBD2 (5 bases each). This CDR3 region has 14 residues. Germline CDR1 is MGHRA and CDR2 is YSYEKL. V lost 2 bases and J 7 bases, leaving 13 bases between the germline ends. The CDR3 loop is CASSQPGRSNTQYF. The CDR3 DNA is TGCGCCAGCAGCCAACCGGGGCGATCGAATACGCAGTATTTT.

In its sample, this clone was seen once. This rearrangement joins TRBV27 to TRBJ1-1, with TRBD1 matching over 9 bases. The CDR3 runs 15 residues. The germline V gene has CDR1 MNHEY and CDR2 SMNVEV (reference sequence). J gave up 4 bases and V 7 bases, and 10 bases lay outside the gene matches. As DNA, the CDR3 is TGTGCCAGCACCTTAGCAGGGACAGGGCTCACTGAAGCTTTCTTT. Amino acid sequence: CASTLAGTGLTEAFF.

The J gene is TRBJ2-1, the V gene TRBV24-1, with a possible D match to TRBD2 (6 bases). The germline gives CDR1 KGHDR, CDR2 SFDVKD. V was shortened by 5 bases and J by 4 bases, with 17 bases between the two germline ends. The CDR3 is 16 residues long. The CDR3 DNA follows: TGTGCCACCAGTGGGGGTGCGGGGAGCCGTTACAATGAGCAGTTCTTC. Amino acid sequence: CATSGGAGSRYNEQFF.